Detailed here is one T cell receptor (beta chain). The antigen remains unidentified. Antigen-specific CD4+ T cell clonotypes were called by their expansion after viral peptide-pool culture in ViraFEST. Scientists isolated CD4+ T cells after a roughly ten-day culture period ended. The cohort was immunized with two doses of either the BNT162b2 or mRNA-1273 vaccine. This CDR3 is 14 amino acids long. Germline CDR1 is KGHSH and CDR2 is LQKENI. The V and J ends lost 3 bases and 4 bases, in that order; junction bases with no gene match: 3. This table comes from immunoSEQ multiplex PCR, and its TCRdb copy is limited to in-frame clones, with some not included. The sample records under 25,000 clones, roughly 81% being singletons. This entry belongs to a study of vaccination effects on CD4 cells after COVID-19.

The sample consisted of CD4+ T cells from PBMCs cultured with SARS-CoV-2 spike peptides, taken after COVID-19 vaccination. The TCR originated in a human donor who received a COVID-19 vaccine. Some clones in this sample may be carry-over from other donors' samples. The V gene is TRBV18, the J gene TRBJ1-5; TRBD1 matches 7 bases. DNA of the CDR3: TGTGCCAGCTCACCCGGGACAGCTAATCAGCCCCAGCATTTT. This codes for CASSPGTANQPQHF.